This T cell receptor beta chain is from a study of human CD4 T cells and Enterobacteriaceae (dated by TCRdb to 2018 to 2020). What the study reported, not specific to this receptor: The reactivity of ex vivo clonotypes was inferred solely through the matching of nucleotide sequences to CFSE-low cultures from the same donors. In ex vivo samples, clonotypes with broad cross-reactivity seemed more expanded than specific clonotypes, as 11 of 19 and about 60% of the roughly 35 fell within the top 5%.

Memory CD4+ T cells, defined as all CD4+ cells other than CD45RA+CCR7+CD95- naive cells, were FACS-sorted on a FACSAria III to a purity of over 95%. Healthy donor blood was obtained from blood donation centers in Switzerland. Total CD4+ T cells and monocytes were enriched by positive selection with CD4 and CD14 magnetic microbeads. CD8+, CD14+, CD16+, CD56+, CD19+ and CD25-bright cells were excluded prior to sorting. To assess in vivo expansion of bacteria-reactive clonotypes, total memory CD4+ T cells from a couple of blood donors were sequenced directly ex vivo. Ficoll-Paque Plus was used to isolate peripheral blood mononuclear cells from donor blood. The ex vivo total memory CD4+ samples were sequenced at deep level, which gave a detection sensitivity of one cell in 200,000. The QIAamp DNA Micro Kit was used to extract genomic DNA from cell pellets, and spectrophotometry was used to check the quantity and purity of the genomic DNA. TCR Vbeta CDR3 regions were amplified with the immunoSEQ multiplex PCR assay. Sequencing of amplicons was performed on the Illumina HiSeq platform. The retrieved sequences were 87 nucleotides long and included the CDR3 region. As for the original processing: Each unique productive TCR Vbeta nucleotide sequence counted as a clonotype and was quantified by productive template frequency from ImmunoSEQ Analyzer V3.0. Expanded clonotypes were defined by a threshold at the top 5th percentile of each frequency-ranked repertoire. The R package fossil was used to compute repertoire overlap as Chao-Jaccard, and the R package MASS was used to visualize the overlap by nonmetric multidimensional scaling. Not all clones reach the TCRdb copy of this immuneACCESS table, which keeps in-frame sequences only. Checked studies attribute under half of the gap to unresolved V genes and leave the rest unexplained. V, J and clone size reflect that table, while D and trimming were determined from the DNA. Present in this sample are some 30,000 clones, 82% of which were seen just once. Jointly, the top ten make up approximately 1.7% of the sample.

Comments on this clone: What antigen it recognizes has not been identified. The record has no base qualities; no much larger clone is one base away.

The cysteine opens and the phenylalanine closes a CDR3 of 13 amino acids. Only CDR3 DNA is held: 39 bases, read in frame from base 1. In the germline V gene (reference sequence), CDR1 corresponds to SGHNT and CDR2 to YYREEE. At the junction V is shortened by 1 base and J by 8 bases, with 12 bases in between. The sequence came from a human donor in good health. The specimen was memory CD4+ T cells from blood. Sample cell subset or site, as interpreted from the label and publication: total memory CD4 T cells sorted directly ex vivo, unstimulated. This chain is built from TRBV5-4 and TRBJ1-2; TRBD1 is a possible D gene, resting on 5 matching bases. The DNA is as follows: TGTGCCAGCAGCTTGCGAGGGGCGGAGGGCTACACCTTC. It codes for CASSLRGAEGYTF.